Reported below is one T cell receptor (beta chain). Per the original data handling: Quantification of nucleated cells was approximated via reference gene primer amplification. The data were produced by immunoSEQ multiplex PCR, yet TCRdb's version contains in-frame clones alone and is incomplete. V and J calls and clone size come straight from that table; D and trimming were deduced from the DNA. The sample consists of 100,000 to 150,000 clones, approximately 89% of them appearing once. The V gene's germline CDR1 is KGHDR and CDR2 SFDVKD. V lost 3 bases to trimming and J lost 4 bases, with 20 bases between them. This CDR3 is built from 17 residues. Patients from Seattle were sampled longitudinally, starting during active infection. The data stem from a study of blood T cell repertoires in COVID-19. Study information: There were acute and convalescent COVID-19 samples, and they came from the United States, Italy and Spain. T cells, B-cell-depleted T cells, or PBMCs provided the cDNA or gDNA that served as material.

The specimen was peripheral blood. This receptor was identified in a woman of 80 years or more with COVID-19, enrolled during active disease. This chain connects TRBV24-1 to TRBJ2-5; maybe TRBD1 (7 bases). CDR3 region: CATSDHAGGPTGETQYF. As DNA, the CDR3 is TGTGCCACCAGTGATCACGCAGGGGGGCCAACGGGAGAGACCCAGTACTTC.